These 16 T cell receptor beta chains were all obtained from the same sample, sequenced in a study of T cell clonotyping in hematopoietic cell transplantation. Sequencing was performed with immunoSEQ multiplex PCR; in TCRdb, only in-frame clones are kept and a portion is missing. The sample holds around 37,000 clones; 85% are singletons and the top ten take about 2.6%. The time point denotes: recipient sample about 28 days before transplant, after cytoreduction. The sequencing used peripheral blood mononuclear cells, collected before stem cell transplant. These receptor sequences come from a man aged 60-69 years with acute myeloid leukemia. Some clones in this sample may be carry-over from other donors' samples.

This chain uses TRBV28 with TRBJ2-7; possible D gene TRBD2, 6 bases. Trimming cost V 4 bases and J 5 bases, with 15 bases left between them. The CDR3 runs to 14 residues. The V gene's germline CDR1 is MDHEN and CDR2 SYDVKM. The CDR3 DNA follows: TGTGCCAGCAGTTCCCCGGGACTCCCAGACGAGCAGTACTTC. Translation gives CASSSPGLPDEQYF.

This chain links TRBV5-1 with TRBJ1-1; unclear D gene. Trimming left V 1 base short and J 5 bases short, with 18 bases between. Germline V CDR1 and CDR2: SGHRS, YFSETQ. The CDR3 sequence is 16 residues long. DNA of the CDR3: TGCGCCAGCAGCTTGCAGGTGGCGGATATAGGTACTGAAGCTTTCTTT. Translating gives CASSLQVADIGTEAFF. The full variable domain, in which reference TRBV5-1 and TRBJ1-1 provide the parts outside the CDR3, is KAGVTQTPRYLIKTRGQQVTLSCSPISGHRSVSWYQQTPGQGLQFLFEYFSETQRNKGNFPGRFSGRQFSNSRSEMNVSTLELGDSALYLCASSLQVADIGTEAFFGQGTRLTVV.

This rearrangement joins TRBV4-2 to TRBJ1-3; 7 bases line up with TRBD1. The CDR3 runs 15 residues. The junction had 6 bases not matched to a gene; V was cut back by 4 bases and J by 3 bases. The germline CDR1 and CDR2 sequences are LGHNA and YNFKEQ. The CDR3: CASSRETGRGNTIYF. The CDR3, as DNA: TGTGCCAGCAGCCGTGAGACAGGGCGTGGAAACACCATATATTTT.

This clone appeared once. The chain is built from TRBV29-1 and TRBJ1-1; 9 nucleotides line up with TRBD1. The CDR3 length is 14 residues. The V gene's germline CDR1 is SQVTM and CDR2 ANQGSEA. Trimming took 6 bases from V and 7 from J; bases not matched to a gene: 12. CDR3 in amino acids: CSVGDRDRVGEAFF. The CDR3 coding sequence is TGCAGCGTGGGTGACCGGGACAGGGTCGGTGAAGCTTTCTTT. Looking up the rest from reference TRBV29-1 and TRBJ1-1 gives the full variable domain: SAVISQKPSRDICQRGTSLTIQCQVDSQVTMMFWYRQQPGQSLTLIATANQGSEATYESGFVIDKFPISRPNLTFSTLTVSNMSPEDSSIYLCSVGDRDRVGEAFFGQGTRLTVV.

CDR3 protein: CASSPRRGQKNEKLFF. The CDR3 DNA is TGTGCCAGCAGCCCGAGGAGGGGACAAAAAAATGAAAAACTGTTTTTT. The J gene is TRBJ1-4, the V gene TRBV11-3; tentative D call: TRBD1 (6 bases). Germline assignment: CDR1 SGHNT and CDR2 YENEEA. The CDR3 runs 16 residues. V was shortened by 5 bases and J by 5 bases, with 18 bases between the two germline ends.

The V and J genes are TRBV29-1 and TRBJ1-5, with unresolved D. The V end lost 2 bases, the J end lost 7 bases, and 12 bases lay between the germline ends. Per the germline V gene, CDR1 is SQVTM and CDR2 is ANQGSEA. The CDR3 is 13 amino acids. The CDR3 coding sequence is TGCAGCGTTGAATGGCAGGCCGGCCAGCCCCAGCATTTT. Its translation: CSVEWQAGQPQHF.

J is TRBJ2-7 and V is TRBV7-2; D may correspond to TRBD1 or TRBD2 (5 bases each). V was shortened by 3 bases and J by 0 bases, with 12 bases between the two germline ends. The germline V gene has CDR1 SGHTA and CDR2 FQGNSA. The CDR3 covers 15 residues. CDR3 in DNA: TGTGCCAGCAGCTTTGGGGACGCCCGCTCCTACGAGCAGTACTTC. It is translated as CASSFGDARSYEQYF.

This clone has a single count. This rearrangement joins TRBV5-5 to TRBJ1-5; no clear D. Trimming pared 4 bases from V and 8 bases from J, leaving 19 bases between. This CDR3 has 15 amino acids. Germline CDR1 is SGHKS and CDR2 is YYEKEE (reference sequence). The CDR3 region has the DNA TGTGCCAGCAGCAAGCACCTCCCGGCGTTAGAGCCCCAGCATTTT. It codes for CASSKHLPALEPQHF.

This chain connects TRBV4-1 to TRBJ1-1; D call uncertain. This CDR3 region has 16 residues. The germline V and J ends were trimmed by 4 bases and 3 bases, with 18 bases remaining between them. Germline CDR1 reads MGHRA; CDR2 reads YSYEKL. The DNA for the CDR3 is TGCGCCAGCAGCCCAAGCTCACAGATTGGGGACACTGAAGCTTTCTTT. Translated, it gives CASSPSSQIGDTEAFF.

V and J are TRBV10-2 and TRBJ1-5, with TRBD1 identical over 7 bases. CDR3 length: 14 residues. CDR1 and CDR2 (germline): WSHSY, SAAADI. V dropped 6 bases and J dropped 4; count of bases not matched to a gene: 6. CDR3 sequence: CASSYGQENQPQHF. In DNA form, the CDR3 reads TGCGCCAGCAGCTATGGACAGGAAAATCAGCCCCAGCATTTT.

A single count supports this clone. The chain couples TRBV5-6 to TRBJ2-7; 9 bases match TRBD1. There are 18 residues in the CDR3. The trim removed 1 base at V and 2 bases at J, leaving 13 bases unmatched. Per the germline V gene, CDR1 is SGHDT and CDR2 is YYEEEE. The CDR3 region is CASSLKWAGQGIPYEQYF. The CDR3 region has the DNA TGTGCCAGCAGCTTGAAATGGGCGGGACAGGGCATTCCCTACGAGCAGTACTTC.

The chain has TRBV7-8 and TRBJ2-2, with a tentative D call TRBD2 (5 bases). CDR1 is SGHVS and CDR2 is FQNEAQ in the germline V gene. The CDR3 extends over 12 amino acids. V lost 5 bases and J lost 9, with 10 bases in between. Here the CDR3 DNA reads TGTGCCAGCAGCAAAGGGAGCCGGGAGCTGTTTTTT. It translates to CASSKGSRELFF.

This rearrangement joins TRBV27 to TRBJ2-7, with 7 positions matching TRBD1. Unmatched junction bases numbered 5, after V lost 6 bases and J lost 3 bases. CDR1 MNHEY and CDR2 SMNVEV come from the germline V gene (reference sequence). CDR3 size: 13 residues. CDR3 coding DNA: TGTGCCAGCAGGCCGGGACAGAACTACGAGCAGTACTTC. Translated, it gives CASRPGQNYEQYF.

V and J are TRBV7-2 and TRBJ1-4, with 12 bases matching TRBD1. Germline values: CDR1 SGHTA, CDR2 FQGNSA. This CDR3 region has 17 residues. V lost 1 base to trimming and J lost 7 bases; unmatched junction nucleotides: 7. The CDR3 reads CASSLGDRGHQGEKLFF. The CDR3 bases are TGTGCCAGCAGCTTAGGGGACAGGGGGCATCAGGGTGAAAAACTGTTTTTT.

The chain links TRBV21-1 to TRBJ2-4; the D segment call TRBD2 is taken from the table without a DNA check. TRBV21-1 is designated a pseudogene. The CDR3 extends over 16 amino acids. CDR3 in amino acids: CASSKTGVRGKNIQYF. The CDR3 DNA reads TGTGCCAGCAGCAAAACGGGGGTGAGAGGCAAAAACATTCAGTACTTC.

The V gene is TRBV19, the J gene TRBJ1-2; D might be TRBD1 (5 bases). V lost 3 bases and J lost 4, with 12 bases in between. Germline V lookup: CDR1 LNHDA, CDR2 SQIVND (reference sequence). CDR3 length: 14 residues. CDR3 DNA: TGTGCCAGTAGTATCCTTGGGACCCCCTATGGCTACACCTTC. Residues: CASSILGTPYGYTF.